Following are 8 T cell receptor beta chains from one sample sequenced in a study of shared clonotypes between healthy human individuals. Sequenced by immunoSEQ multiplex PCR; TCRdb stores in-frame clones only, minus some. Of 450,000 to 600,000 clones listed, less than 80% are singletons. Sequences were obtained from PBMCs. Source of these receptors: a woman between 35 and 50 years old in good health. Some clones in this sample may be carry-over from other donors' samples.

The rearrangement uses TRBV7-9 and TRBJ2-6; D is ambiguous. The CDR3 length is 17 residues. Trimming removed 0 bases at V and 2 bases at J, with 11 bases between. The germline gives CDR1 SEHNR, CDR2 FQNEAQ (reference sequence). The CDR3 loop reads CASSLANTSPGANVLTF. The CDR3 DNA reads TGTGCCAGCAGCTTAGCCAATACATCCCCTGGGGCCAACGTCCTGACTTTC. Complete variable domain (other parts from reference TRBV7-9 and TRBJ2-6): DTGVSQNPRHKITKRGQNVTFRCDPISEHNRLYWYRQTLGQGPEFLTYFQNEAQLEKSRLLSDRFSAERPKGSFSTLEIQRTEQGDSAMYLCASSLANTSPGANVLTFGAGSRLTVL.

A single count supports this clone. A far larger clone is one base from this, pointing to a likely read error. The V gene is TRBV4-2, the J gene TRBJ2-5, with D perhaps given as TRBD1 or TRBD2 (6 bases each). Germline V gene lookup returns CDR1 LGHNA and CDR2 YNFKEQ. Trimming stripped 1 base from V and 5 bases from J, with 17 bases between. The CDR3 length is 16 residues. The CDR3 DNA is TGTGCCAGCAGCCAAGGTCGAGAAGTAGGGGGGGAGACCCAGTACTTC. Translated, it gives CASSQGREVGGETQYF.

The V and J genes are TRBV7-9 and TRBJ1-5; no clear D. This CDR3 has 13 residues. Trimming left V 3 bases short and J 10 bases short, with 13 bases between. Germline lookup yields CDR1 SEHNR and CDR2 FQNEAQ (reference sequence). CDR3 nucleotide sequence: TGTGCCAGCAGCTTGGGAGGTCGGGGACCCCAGCATTTT. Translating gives CASSLGGRGPQHF.

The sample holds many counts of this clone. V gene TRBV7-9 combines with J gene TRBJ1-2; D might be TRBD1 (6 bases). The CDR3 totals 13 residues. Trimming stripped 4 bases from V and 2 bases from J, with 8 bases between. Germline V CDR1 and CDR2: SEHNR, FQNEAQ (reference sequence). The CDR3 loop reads CASSWGQNYGYTF. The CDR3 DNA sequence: TGTGCCAGCAGCTGGGGACAAAACTATGGCTACACCTTC. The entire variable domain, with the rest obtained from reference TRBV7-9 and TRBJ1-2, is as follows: DTGVSQNPRHKITKRGQNVTFRCDPISEHNRLYWYRQTLGQGPEFLTYFQNEAQLEKSRLLSDRFSAERPKGSFSTLEIQRTEQGDSAMYLCASSWGQNYGYTFGSGTRLTVV.

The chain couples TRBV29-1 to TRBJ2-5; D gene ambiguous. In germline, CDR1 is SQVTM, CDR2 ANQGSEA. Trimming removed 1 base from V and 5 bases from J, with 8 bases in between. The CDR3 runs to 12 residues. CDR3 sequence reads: CSVEVLWETQYF. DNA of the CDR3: TGCAGCGTTGAAGTCTTGTGGGAGACCCAGTACTTC.

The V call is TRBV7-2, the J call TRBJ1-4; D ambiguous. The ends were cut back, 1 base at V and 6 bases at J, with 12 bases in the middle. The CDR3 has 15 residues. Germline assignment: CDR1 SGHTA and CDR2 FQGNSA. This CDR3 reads CASSLVGGVDEKLFF. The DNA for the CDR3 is TGTGCCAGCAGCTTAGTTGGCGGGGTTGATGAAAAACTGTTTTTT.

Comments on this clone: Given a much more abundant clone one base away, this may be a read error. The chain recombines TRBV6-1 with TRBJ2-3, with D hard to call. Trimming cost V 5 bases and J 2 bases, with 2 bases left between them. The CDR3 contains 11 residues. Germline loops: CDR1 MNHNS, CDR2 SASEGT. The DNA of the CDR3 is TGTGCCAGCAGTAACACAGATACGCAGTATTTT. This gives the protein CASSNTDTQYF.

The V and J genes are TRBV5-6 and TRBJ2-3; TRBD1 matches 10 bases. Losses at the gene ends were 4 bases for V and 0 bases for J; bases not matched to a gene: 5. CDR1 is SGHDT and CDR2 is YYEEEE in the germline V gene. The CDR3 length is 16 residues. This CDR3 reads CASSTGTGESTDTQYF. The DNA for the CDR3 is TGTGCCAGCAGCACCGGGACAGGGGAAAGCACAGATACGCAGTATTTT.